The rows below give T cell receptor beta chains drawn from one sample of a study of T cells after yellow fever vaccination. TCRdb itself ran the 5' RACE reads through MiXCR, one entry per CDR3 protein. The sample holds 500,000 to 650,000 distinct CDR3 sequences, about 14% seen once. Sequencing was performed on PBMCs, taken on the day of the yellow fever booster vaccination. The receptor source for this set is a young man who received the YFV17D yellow fever vaccine. The CDR3 runs from the conserved cysteine through the conserved F or W. The D gene is left open where the match is weak. Clone size is not always given. Where it is, it says once, few, many or a class for expanded clones.

V	J	D	size	CDR3	DNA
TRBV5-1	TRBJ2-1	-	few	CASSEKRARVFYNEQFF	TGCGCCAGCAGCGAGAAGCGGGCCCGTGTCTTTTACAATGAGCAGTTCTTC
TRBV27	TRBJ2-5	-	-	CASSSRTLLETQYF	TGTGCCAGCAGTTCCCGGACTCTGCTGGAGACCCAGTACTTC
TRBV18	TRBJ2-2	-	-	CASSPPTATGELFF	TGTGCCAGCTCACCGCCTACAGCCACCGGGGAGCTGTTTTTT
TRBV6-1	TRBJ2-1	-	few	CASSPGRKNEQFF	TGTGCCAGCAGCCCCGGACGTAAGAATGAGCAGTTCTTC
TRBV5-1	TRBJ2-5	-	-	CASSFREQETQYF	TGCGCCAGCAGCTTTCGGGAACAAGAGACCCAGTACTTC
TRBV18	TRBJ2-1	-	many	CASSPAIVSYDEQFF	TGTGCCAGCTCACCGGCAATAGTTTCATACGATGAGCAGTTCTTC
TRBV6-4	TRBJ1-1	-	few	CASSDRWTADGAEAFF	TGTGCCAGCAGTGACCGATGGACGGCCGACGGCGCTGAAGCTTTCTTT
TRBV12-3/TRBV12-4	TRBJ1-1	-	-	CASSFLVNTEAFF	TGTGCCAGCAGTTTTTTGGTAAACACTGAAGCTTTCTTT
TRBV5-1	TRBJ2-7	-	few	CASRGTLALNEQYF	TGCGCCAGCAGGGGGACTTTGGCCTTGAACGAGCAGTACTTC
TRBV11-3	TRBJ2-5	-	-	CASRRSGDGTQYF	TGTGCCAGCAGACGCAGTGGAGACGGGACCCAGTACTTC
TRBV5-1	TRBJ2-1	TRBD2	-	CASSTTSGRGSDNEQFF	TGCGCCAGCAGCACGACTAGCGGGAGGGGCTCGGACAATGAGCAGTTCTTC
TRBV21-1	TRBJ2-1	-	few	CASREKVYAPGLASYNEQFF	TGTGCCAGCAGGGAAAAGGTATACGCCCCGGGACTAGCGTCTTACAATGAGCAGTTCTTC
TRBV28	TRBJ2-7	TRBD1	-	CASSFRQGALEQYF	TGTGCCAGCAGTTTTCGGCAGGGGGCTCTCGAGCAGTACTTC
TRBV30	TRBJ1-2	-	many	CAWSLGGNYGYTF	TGTGCCTGGAGCCTTGGGGGGAACTATGGCTACACCTTC
TRBV20-1	TRBJ2-1	-	-	CSAAPPGALNEQFF	TGCAGTGCAGCCCCACCCGGTGCCCTCAATGAGCAGTTCTTC
TRBV14	TRBJ2-5	-	few	CASSPGARGTQYF	TGTGCCAGCAGCCCCGGTGCCCGCGGGACCCAGTACTTC
TRBV18	TRBJ2-1	-	-	CASSPEHNEQFF	TGTGCCAGCTCACCAGAACACAATGAGCAGTTCTTC
TRBV29-1	TRBJ2-3	TRBD2	-	CSLGGELRTDTQYF	TGCAGCCTGGGGGGGGAGTTACGCACAGATACGCAGTATTTT
TRBV6-2/TRBV6-3	TRBJ2-1	TRBD2	few	CASSRSRRAGGPDEQFF	TGTGCCAGCAGTCGTTCGAGGAGAGCGGGAGGGCCGGATGAGCAGTTCTTC
TRBV10-2	TRBJ2-2	-	-	CASSGENTGELFF	TGCGCCAGCAGTGGAGAGAACACCGGGGAGCTGTTTTTT
TRBV7-2	TRBJ2-1	-	-	CASRGVPYNEQFF	TGTGCCAGCAGGGGGGTCCCCTACAATGAGCAGTTCTTC
TRBV7-9	TRBJ1-5	TRBD1	-	CASSSSTGGQPQHF	TGTGCCAGCAGCTCGTCGACAGGGGGTCAGCCCCAGCATTTT
TRBV3-1	TRBJ2-5	TRBD2	few	CASSQTLAGGPETQYF	TGTGCCAGCAGCCAAACACTAGCGGGAGGGCCTGAGACCCAGTACTTC
TRBV24-1	TRBJ2-1	-	-	CATSDGLTAAGYNEQFF	TGTGCCACCAGTGACGGTCTTACGGCGGCCGGCTACAATGAGCAGTTCTTC
TRBV4-3	TRBJ2-7	-	few	CASSQEVGQNSYEQYF	TGCGCCAGCAGCCAAGAAGTTGGGCAGAATTCCTACGAGCAGTACTTC
TRBV3-1	TRBJ2-1	TRBD2	few	CASSQGLAGVLVLF	TGTGCCAGCAGCCAAGGGCTAGCGGGAGTTTTAGTACTCTTC